This TCR beta chain was documented in a study of blood T cell repertoires in COVID-19. Looking at the study overall: There were acute and convalescent COVID-19 samples, and they came from the United States, Italy and Spain. Nucleic acid was either cDNA or gDNA, and it came from T cells, B-cell-depleted T cells, or PBMCs.

With 1 base clipped from V and 7 bases from J, the junction kept 7 bases outside the gene matches. Germline V gives CDR1 MGHRA, CDR2 YSYEKL. This CDR3 region has 17 residues. Profiled with immunoSEQ multiplex PCR; TCRdb holds only in-frame clones, not every one. Here the sample spans about 210,000 clones, 82% being singletons. The source material was peripheral blood. The receptor's source is a woman in her thirties or forties with acute or convalescent COVID-19. This sequence joins TRBV4-1 and TRBJ2-1, with 13 nucleotides matching TRBD2. The CDR3 region is CASSQGGVGLAGNEQFF. The CDR3 DNA sequence: TGCGCCAGCAGCCAAGGAGGGGTGGGACTAGCGGGAAATGAGCAGTTCTTC.